The 23 T cell receptor beta chains presented below share a single source sample, sequenced in a study of early T cells in non-severe SARS-CoV-2 infection. One entry per CDR3 protein, called by TCRdb with MiXCR from the 5' RACE reads. The table has under 30,000 distinct CDR3 sequences, approximately 5.1% seen once. The specimen sequenced was whole blood. The receptors derive from an adult who was a healthcare worker with PCR-confirmed SARS-CoV-2 infection or an uninfected control (not recorded which).

This clonotype was detected a few times. Germline is not matched at one junction end, which may reflect a read error. The J gene is TRBJ2-2, the V gene TRBV25-1, with D perhaps matching TRBD1 or TRBD2 (5 bases each). CDR3 size: 12 residues. Looked up from germline, CDR1 is MGHDK and CDR2 is SYGVNS. The CDR3 protein is CASRLGTGDLFF. The CDR3 DNA follows: TGTGCCAGCAGACTGGGAACCGGGGACCTGTTTTTT.

This clonotype was recorded many times. This chain links TRBV20-1 with TRBJ2-1, with 11 bases matching TRBD2. V was clipped by 0 bases and J by 0 bases; unmatched bases: 4. The CDR3 has 17 residues. CDR1 and CDR2 (germline): DFQATT, SNEGSKA (reference sequence). The CDR3: CSARDPGLAVSYNEQFF. CDR3 in DNA: TGCAGTGCTAGAGATCCGGGACTAGCGGTCTCCTACAATGAGCAGTTCTTC.

There are many counts of this clonotype. The V gene is TRBV18, the J gene TRBJ2-3; 8 bases map to TRBD2. After removal of 0 bases from V and 10 bases from J, the junction contained 6 bases not matched to a gene. In germline, CDR1 is KGHSH, CDR2 LQKENI. The CDR3 loop spans 14 amino acids. The CDR3 reads CASSPPPTSGAQYF. The CDR3 region has the DNA TGTGCCAGCTCACCACCTCCTACTAGCGGAGCGCAGTATTTT. Full variable domain (outside the CDR3, taken from reference TRBV18 and TRBJ2-3): NAGVMQNPRHLVRRRGQEARLRCSPMKGHSHVYWYRQLPEEGLKFMVYLQKENIIDESGMPKERFSAEFPKEGPSILRIQQVVRGDSAAYFCASSPPPTSGAQYFGPGTRLTVL.

This clonotype was counted ten times or more. The rearrangement joins TRBV10-3 to TRBJ2-7, with TRBD1 matching 8 bases. The CDR3 covers 15 residues. The J segment lost 2 bases and the V segment lost 2 bases, leaving 5 bases of the junction unmatched. Germline V gene lookup returns CDR1 ENHRY and CDR2 SYGVKD. DNA of the CDR3: TGTGCCATCAGTGAGAACTCAGGGGGCACCTACGAGCAGTACTTC. Amino acid sequence: CAISENSGGTYEQYF.

At least ten counts were recorded for this clonotype. V and J are TRBV10-3 and TRBJ2-7, with D maybe TRBD1 (6 bases). CDR1 and CDR2 from the germline V gene are ENHRY and SYGVKD. Trimming took 0 bases from V and 9 from J, leaving 18 bases between them. There are 15 residues in the CDR3. DNA of the CDR3: TGTGCCATCAGTGAGTCATATGCTACAGGGCAGGGGCAGTACTTC. Translation: CAISESYATGQGQYF.

This clonotype was picked up many times. The rearrangement links TRBV7-9 to TRBJ2-2; D perhaps matches TRBD1 (5 bases). This CDR3 has 15 amino acids. V lost 2 bases and J lost 6, with 13 bases in between. The germline V gene has CDR1 SEHNR and CDR2 FQNEAQ (reference sequence). The CDR3 nucleotides read TGTGCCAGCAGCTTAAACCAGGGTGTGGCCGGGGAGCTGTTTTTT. Translating it yields CASSLNQGVAGELFF.

This clonotype was seen more than once but under ten times. The CDR3 here is CASSLQGDTQYF. The CDR3 nucleotides read TGTGCCAGCAGCCTACAGGGAGATACGCAGTATTTT. V and J are TRBV2 and TRBJ2-3, with D possibly matching TRBD1 (6 bases). V lost 6 bases, J lost 5 bases, and 9 bases lay in between. Germline CDR1 reads SNHLY; CDR2 reads FYNNEI. The CDR3 is made up of 12 amino acids.

Many counts were recorded for this clonotype. The chain links TRBV2 to TRBJ2-1; D is unresolved. The germline V gene has CDR1 SNHLY and CDR2 FYNNEI. The CDR3 is made up of 11 amino acids. Between the trimmed V and J ends, which lost 1 base and 9 bases, there was a span of 4 bases. CDR3 nucleotides: TGTGCCAGCAGTGAAGAGAGTGAGCAGTTCTTC. This gives the protein CASSEESEQFF.

This clonotype was observed many times. This chain joins TRBV20-1 and TRBJ1-2; D not certain. Deletions cut 0 bases from V and 4 bases from J, with 9 bases between. CDR3 length equals 13 residues. Germline loops: CDR1 DFQATT, CDR2 SNEGSKA (reference sequence). The CDR3 region is CSARDATSYGYTF. The CDR3 DNA reads as TGCAGTGCTAGAGATGCGACAAGCTATGGCTACACCTTC.

This clonotype was counted ten times or more. The chain links TRBV5-1 to TRBJ2-3; 16 bases map to TRBD2. There are 17 residues in the CDR3. V dropped 1 base and J dropped 5; count of bases not matched to a gene: 4. CDR1 is SGHRS, CDR2 YFSETQ, per germline. Written as DNA, the CDR3 is TGCGCCAGCAGCTTGATGGGACTAGCGGGAGGGGGAGATACGCAGTATTTT. Its translation is CASSLMGLAGGGDTQYF.

This clonotype showed up many times. This sequence joins TRBV7-6 and TRBJ2-1; 7 bases agree with TRBD2. In germline, CDR1 is SGHVS, CDR2 FNYEAQ. The CDR3 extends over 15 amino acids. Losses at the gene ends were 2 bases for V and 5 bases for J; bases not matched to a gene: 6. The CDR3 loop reads CASSLYHGGNNEQFF. The DNA of the CDR3 is TGTGCCAGCAGCTTATACCACGGGGGGAACAATGAGCAGTTCTTC. Together with reference TRBV7-6 and TRBJ2-1, the CDR3 gives the full variable domain: GAGVSQSPRYKVTKRGQDVALRCDPISGHVSLYWYRQALGQGPEFLTYFNYEAQQDKSGLPNDRFSAERPEGSISTLTIQRTEQRDSAMYRCASSLYHGGNNEQFFGPGTRLTVL.

This clonotype has a count of ten or more. The rearrangement joins TRBV6-1 to TRBJ2-1; the match to TRBD1 covers 7 bases. The V gene's germline CDR1 is MNHNS and CDR2 SASEGT. CDR3 length: 15 amino acids. With V trimmed by 8 bases and J by 10 bases, 17 bases remained unmatched. CDR3 residues: CASRGGETGKEEQFF. The CDR3 DNA sequence: TGTGCCAGCCGAGGTGGCGAGACAGGGAAAGAAGAGCAGTTCTTC.

This clonotype was seen a few times. CDR3 bases: TGTGCCTTCAAAACAGGGGTGAACACTGAAGCTTTCTTT. It translates to CAFKTGVNTEAFF. V and J are TRBV18 and TRBJ1-1, with 7 bases matching TRBD1. The germline gives CDR1 KGHSH, CDR2 LQKENI. CDR3 length: 13 residues. The trim removed 11 bases at V and 0 bases at J, leaving 6 bases unmatched.

This clonotype came up many times. The chain recombines TRBV11-2 with TRBJ2-7; D is uncertain. The CDR3 is 11 residues long. Trimming cost V 5 bases and J 6 bases, with 8 bases left between them. The germline gives CDR1 SGHAT, CDR2 FQNNGV. In nucleotides, the CDR3 is TGTGCCAGCAGCCTAGTGGGCGAGCAGTACTTC. It encodes CASSLVGEQYF.

In its sample, this clonotype was seen many times. The J gene is TRBJ2-1, the V gene TRBV20-1; TRBD2 agrees at 12 bases. The V gene end was trimmed by 6 bases and the J gene end by 4 bases; junction bases not matched to a gene: 19. This CDR3 has 19 amino acids. From germline, CDR1 is DFQATT and CDR2 SNEGSKA (reference sequence). CDR3 in amino acids: CSANPGLAGISYGYNEQFF. Written as DNA, the CDR3 is TGCAGTGCCAACCCCGGACTAGCGGGAATTTCATATGGGTACAATGAGCAGTTCTTC.

This clonotype was recorded a few times. This chain links TRBV3-1 with TRBJ2-7; the D call may be TRBD1 or TRBD2 (6 bases each). The germline CDR1 and CDR2 sequences are LGHDT and YNNKEL (reference sequence). The CDR3 runs 16 residues. Trimming cost V 0 bases and J 1 base, with 13 bases left between them. The CDR3 region has the DNA TGTGCCAGCAGCCAAGATGCGGGACACCAATCCTACGAGCAGTACTTC. It is translated as CASSQDAGHQSYEQYF.

This clonotype has ten or more counts. V gene TRBV7-2 combines with J gene TRBJ2-1; TRBD2 aligns across 8 bases. Trimming removed 1 base from V and 6 bases from J; junction bases left unmatched: 5. The CDR3 runs to 15 residues. Germline lookup yields CDR1 SGHTA and CDR2 FQGNSA. CDR3 nucleotide sequence: TGTGCCAGCAGCTTAGGACTAGCGCAGTTCAATGAGCAGTTCTTC. As protein: CASSLGLAQFNEQFF.

This clonotype was seen repeatedly, ten times or more. V is TRBV23-1 and J is TRBJ2-3, with D perhaps TRBD2 (5 bases). TRBV23-1 falls under the ORF class, with uncertain function. Trimming cost V 1 base and J 0 bases, with 11 bases left between them. This CDR3 spans 16 amino acids. CDR3 residues: CASSQCVRESTDTQYF. DNA for the CDR3: TGCGCCAGCAGTCAATGCGTGAGGGAGAGCACAGATACGCAGTATTTT.

This clonotype occurred many times. V usage is TRBV3-1 and J usage is TRBJ2-1, with TRBD2 identical over 7 bases. This CDR3 region has 15 residues. J lost 4 bases, V lost 1 base, and 4 bases had no gene match. The germline gives CDR1 LGHDT, CDR2 YNNKEL (reference sequence). The CDR3 sequence: CASSQGLATYNEQFF. The CDR3 nucleotides are TGTGCCAGCAGCCAAGGACTAGCAACGTACAATGAGCAGTTCTTC.

This clonotype has ten or more counts. The rearrangement uses TRBV12-3 or TRBV12-4 and TRBJ1-1; no clear D gene. CDR3 size: 12 residues. Trimming stripped 3 bases from V and 4 bases from J, with 6 bases between. CDR3 protein: CASSFEGTEAFF. The CDR3 DNA sequence: TGTGCCAGCAGTTTTGAGGGCACTGAAGCTTTCTTT.

This clonotype was recorded many times. The V call is TRBV7-2, the J call TRBJ2-1; perhaps TRBD1 as D (5 bases). Germline V gene lookup returns CDR1 SGHTA and CDR2 FQGNSA. V was trimmed by 3 bases and J by 1 base, leaving 10 bases between them. CDR3 size: 15 residues. The CDR3 loop reads CASSLWGGSYNEQFF. The CDR3 DNA follows: TGTGCCAGCAGCTTGTGGGGCGGATCCTACAATGAGCAGTTCTTC.

There are many counts of this clonotype. The V gene is TRBV10-1, the J gene TRBJ1-1, with TRBD1 matching 9 bases. V was clipped by 5 bases and J by 4 bases; unmatched bases: 11. This CDR3 region has 16 residues. The germline gives CDR1 WNHNN, CDR2 SYGVQD (reference sequence). The CDR3 sequence is CASSPIASTGGTEAFF. DNA for the CDR3: TGCGCCAGCAGTCCCATAGCCTCGACAGGGGGCACTGAAGCTTTCTTT.

At least ten counts were recorded for this clonotype. The chain carries TRBV5-5 and TRBJ1-1; no reliable D call. Trimming stripped 7 bases from V and 0 bases from J, with 19 bases between. This CDR3 region has 16 residues. Germline CDR1 and CDR2: SGHKS and YYEKEE (reference sequence). The CDR3 loop reads CASLPVGPYMNTEAFF. In nucleotides, the CDR3 is TGTGCCAGCTTGCCGGTGGGCCCTTATATGAACACTGAAGCTTTCTTT.